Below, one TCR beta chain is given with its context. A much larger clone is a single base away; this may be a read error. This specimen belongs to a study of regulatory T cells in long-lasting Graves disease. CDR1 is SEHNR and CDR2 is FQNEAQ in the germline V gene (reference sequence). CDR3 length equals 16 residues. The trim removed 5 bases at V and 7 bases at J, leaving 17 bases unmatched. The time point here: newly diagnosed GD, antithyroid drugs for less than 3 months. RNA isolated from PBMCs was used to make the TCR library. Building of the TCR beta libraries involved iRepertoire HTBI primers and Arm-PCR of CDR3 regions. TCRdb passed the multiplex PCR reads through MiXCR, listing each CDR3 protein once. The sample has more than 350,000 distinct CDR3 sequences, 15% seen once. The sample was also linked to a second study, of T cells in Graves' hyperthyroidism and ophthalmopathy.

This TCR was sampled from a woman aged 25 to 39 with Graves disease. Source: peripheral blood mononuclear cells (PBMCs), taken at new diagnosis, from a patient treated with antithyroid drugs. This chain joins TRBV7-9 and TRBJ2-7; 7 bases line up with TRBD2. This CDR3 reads CASSPRGGDGGNEQYF. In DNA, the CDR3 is TGTGCCAGCAGCCCACGGGGAGGGGATGGAGGCAATGAGCAGTACTTC. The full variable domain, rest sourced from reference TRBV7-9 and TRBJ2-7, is DTGVSQNPRHKITKRGQNVTFRCDPISEHNRLYWYRQTLGQGPEFLTYFQNEAQLEKSRLLSDRFSAERPKGSFSTLEIQRTEQGDSAMYLCASSPRGGDGGNEQYFGPGTRLTVT.